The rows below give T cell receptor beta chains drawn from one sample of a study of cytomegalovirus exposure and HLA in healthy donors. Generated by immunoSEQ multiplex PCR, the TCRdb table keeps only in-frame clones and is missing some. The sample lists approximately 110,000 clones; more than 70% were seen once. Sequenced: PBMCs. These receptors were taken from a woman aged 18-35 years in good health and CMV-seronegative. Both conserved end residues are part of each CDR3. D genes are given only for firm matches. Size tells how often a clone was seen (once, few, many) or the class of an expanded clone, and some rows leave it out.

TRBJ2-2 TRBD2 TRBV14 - CASSPAPGGGYTGELFF TGTGCCAGCAGCCCCGCTCCCGGGGGAGGGTATACCGGGGAGCTGTTTTTT
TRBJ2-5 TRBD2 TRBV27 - CASSFDSGTDLETQYF TGTGCCAGCAGTTTCGATAGCGGGACGGACCTAGAGACCCAGTACTTC
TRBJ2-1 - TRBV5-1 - CASSLKDSSYNEQFF TGCGCCAGCAGCTTAAAGGACAGCTCCTACAATGAGCAGTTCTTC
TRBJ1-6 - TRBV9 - CASSAEASPDSPLHF TGTGCCAGCAGCGCTGAAGCTAGTCCCGATTCACCCCTCCACTTT
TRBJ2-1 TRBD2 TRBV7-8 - CASSLGGGYNEQFF TGTGCCAGCAGCTTAGGCGGGGGCTACAATGAGCAGTTCTTC
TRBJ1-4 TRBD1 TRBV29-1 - CSVEQGKREKLFF TGCAGCGTGGAACAGGGGAAGAGAGAAAAACTGTTTTTT
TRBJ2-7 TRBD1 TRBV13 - CASSLGQGARVEQYF TGTGCCAGCAGCTTAGGGCAGGGGGCAAGGGTAGAGCAGTACTTC
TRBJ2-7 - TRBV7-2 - CASKEPGPGYEQYF TGTGCCAGCAAAGAACCGGGTCCCGGTTACGAGCAGTACTTC
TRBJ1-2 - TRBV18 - CASSPPDSIPPYGYTF TGTGCCAGCTCACCACCCGACAGTATTCCACCCTATGGCTACACCTTC
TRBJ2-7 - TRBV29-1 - CSVLYYEQYF TGCAGCGTACTGTACTACGAGCAGTACTTC
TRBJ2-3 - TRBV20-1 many CSAPGADTQYF TGCAGTGCCCCAGGGGCAGATACGCAGTATTTT
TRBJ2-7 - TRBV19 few CASSITRDTYEQYF TGTGCCAGTAGTATCACGAGGGATACCTACGAGCAGTACTTC
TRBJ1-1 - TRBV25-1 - CASSDTLRRNEAFF TGTGCCAGCAGTGACACACTACGCCGGAATGAGGCTTTCTTT
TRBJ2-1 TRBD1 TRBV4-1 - CASSQGQGAWNEQFF TGCGCCAGCAGCCAAGGACAGGGGGCCTGGAATGAGCAGTTCTTC
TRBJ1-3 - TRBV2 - CASSDGGAGNTIYF TGTGCCAGCAGTGATGGAGGGGCTGGAAACACCATATATTTT
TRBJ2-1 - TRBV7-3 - CASSLMSSHNEQFF TGTGCCAGCAGCTTAATGTCTTCCCACAATGAGCAGTTCTTC
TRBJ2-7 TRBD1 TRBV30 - CAWTSGTGLLYEQYF TGTGCCTGGACATCCGGGACAGGGCTCCTCTACGAGCAGTACTTC
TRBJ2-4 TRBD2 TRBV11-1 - CASSSAGGRDKNIQYF TGTGCCAGCAGCTCAGCGGGGGGTCGGGATAAAAACATTCAGTACTTC
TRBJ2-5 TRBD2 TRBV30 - CAWGTKGLETQYF TGTGCCTGGGGGACTAAGGGCTTAGAGACCCAGTACTTC
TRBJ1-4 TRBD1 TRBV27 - CASSPGLGTGTNEKLFF TGTGCCAGCAGTCCGGGTTTGGGGACAGGGACTAATGAAAAACTGTTTTTT
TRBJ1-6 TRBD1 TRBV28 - CASSLGTGTYNSPLHF TGTGCCAGCAGTTTAGGGACAGGGACCTATAATTCACCCCTCCACTTT
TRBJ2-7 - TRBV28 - CASKLLPGQSYEQYF TGTGCCAGCAAGTTACTCCCCGGACAGTCCTACGAGCAGTACTTC
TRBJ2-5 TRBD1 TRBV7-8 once CASSSTGVGETQYF TGTGCCAGCAGCTCCACAGGGGTGGGAGAGACCCAGTACTTC
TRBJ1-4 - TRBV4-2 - CASSPTGKNNEKLFF TGTGCCAGCAGCCCTACAGGCAAGAATAATGAAAAACTGTTTTTT
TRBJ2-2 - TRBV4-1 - CASSQGLTNTGELFF TGCGCCAGCAGCCAAGGACTCACGAACACCGGGGAGCTGTTTTTT
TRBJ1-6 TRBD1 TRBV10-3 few CAISESSQGGNSPLHF TGTGCCATCAGTGAGTCAAGTCAGGGGGGTAATTCACCCCTCCACTTT
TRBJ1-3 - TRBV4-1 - CASSQDPSEHPLGNTIYF TGCGCCAGCAGCCAAGATCCGAGCGAGCATCCCCTCGGAAACACCATATATTTT
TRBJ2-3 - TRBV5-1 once CASSFRLVTDTQYF TGCGCCAGCAGCTTTCGATTAGTGACAGATACGCAGTATTTT
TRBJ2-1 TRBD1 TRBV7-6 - CASSLAEVPRGREQFF TGTGCCAGCAGCTTAGCTGAAGTCCCCAGGGGGCGTGAGCAGTTCTTC
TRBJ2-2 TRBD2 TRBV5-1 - CATAFSGGNTGELFF TGCGCCACAGCCTTTAGCGGGGGTAACACCGGGGAGCTGTTTTTT
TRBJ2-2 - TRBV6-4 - CASSAEGGNTGELFF TGTGCCAGCAGTGCGGAGGGCGGAAACACCGGGGAGCTGTTTTTT
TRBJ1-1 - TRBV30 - CAWRRGYTEAFF TGTGCCTGGAGGAGGGGGTACACTGAAGCTTTCTTT
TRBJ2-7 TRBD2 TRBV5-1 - CASSSGTSSTYEQYF TGCGCCAGCAGCTCAGGGACTAGCAGTACCTACGAGCAGTACTTC
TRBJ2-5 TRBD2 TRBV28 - CASSAGLDKSQETQYF TGTGCCAGCAGTGCGGGACTAGACAAATCACAAGAGACCCAGTACTTC
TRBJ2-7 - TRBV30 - CAWSSPGEQYF TGTGCCTGGAGTAGCCCCGGCGAGCAGTACTTC
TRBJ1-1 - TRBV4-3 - CASSHAGALNTEAFF TGCGCCAGCAGCCATGCAGGCGCTTTGAACACTGAAGCTTTCTTT
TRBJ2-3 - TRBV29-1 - CSAATRVVGTDTQYF TGCAGCGCCGCCACCAGGGTGGTCGGCACAGATACGCAGTATTTT
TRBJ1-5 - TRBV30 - CAWSGQANQPQHF TGTGCCTGGAGTGGACAGGCCAATCAGCCCCAGCATTTT
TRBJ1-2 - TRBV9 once CASSSTRAHGYTF TGTGCCAGCAGCTCAACGAGGGCCCATGGCTACACCTTC
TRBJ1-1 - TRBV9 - CASSIRPSDTEAFF TGTGCCAGCAGCATCAGGCCCTCTGACACTGAAGCTTTCTTT
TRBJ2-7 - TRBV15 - CATSRGSRRWETSSYEQYF TGTGCCACCAGCAGAGGGTCCAGGCGGTGGGAGACTAGCTCCTACGAGCAGTACTTC
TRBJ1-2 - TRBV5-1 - CASSLDRFYGYTF TGCGCCAGCAGCTTGGACAGGTTCTATGGCTACACCTTC
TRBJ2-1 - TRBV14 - CASSQPRWVQNEQFF TGTGCCAGCAGCCAGCCTAGGTGGGTTCAGAATGAGCAGTTCTTC
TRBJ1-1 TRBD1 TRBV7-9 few CASSLGDRGPAAEAFF TGTGCCAGCAGCTTAGGGGACAGGGGGCCGGCAGCTGAAGCTTTCTTT
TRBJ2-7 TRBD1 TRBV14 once CASSRRSGTGAYEQYF TGTGCCAGCAGCCGTCGCTCCGGGACAGGGGCCTACGAGCAGTACTTC
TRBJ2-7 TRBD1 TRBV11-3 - CASSMSGQIYEQYF TGTGCCAGCAGCATGTCGGGACAGATTTACGAGCAGTACTTC
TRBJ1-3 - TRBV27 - CASGRGGGNTIYF TGTGCCAGCGGCAGGGGTGGCGGAAACACCATATATTTT
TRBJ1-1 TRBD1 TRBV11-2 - CASSLEAGGGNTEAFF TGTGCCAGCAGCTTAGAGGCAGGGGGTGGAAACACTGAAGCTTTCTTT
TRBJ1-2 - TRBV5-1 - CASSLALRGGNYGYTF TGCGCCAGCAGCTTGGCCTTAAGGGGAGGTAACTATGGCTACACCTTC
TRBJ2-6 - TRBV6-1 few CASSAMPDTGANVLTF TGTGCCAGCAGTGCTATGCCTGATACTGGGGCCAACGTCCTGACTTTC
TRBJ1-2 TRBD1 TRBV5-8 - CASSFNRGSGYTF TGTGCCAGCAGCTTCAACAGGGGAAGTGGCTACACCTTC
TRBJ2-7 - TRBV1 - CTSSQETGGPAYEQYF TGCACCAGCAGCCAAGAGACGGGAGGGCCCGCCTACGAGCAGTACTTC
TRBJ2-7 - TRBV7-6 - CASSLSVQFYEQYF TGTGCCAGCAGCTTAAGTGTACAGTTCTACGAGCAGTACTTC
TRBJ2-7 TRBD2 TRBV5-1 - CASSLEAGSTYEQYF TGCGCCAGCAGCTTGGAAGCGGGGAGCACCTACGAGCAGTACTTC